This entry lists 29 T cell receptor beta chains sequenced from one sample in a study of immunodeficiency. Method: immunoSEQ multiplex PCR; TCRdb's copy keeps in-frame clones and lacks some. The sample holds a few thousand clones, about 93% seen once. The sample taken for sequencing was CD4+ T cells from blood. All receptors derive from a human donor in good health.

The rearrangement joins TRBV4-1 to TRBJ2-7, with a tentative D call TRBD2 (5 bases). The CDR3 contains 15 residues. V lost 3 bases, J lost 6 bases, and 18 bases lay in between. Germline V lookup: CDR1 MGHRA, CDR2 YSYEKL. The CDR3 region has the DNA TGCGCCAGCAGCCAGCGGGCTTCAGAACCCGGCGAGCAGTACTTC. This gives the protein CASSQRASEPGEQYF.

This chain uses TRBV2 with TRBJ2-3; unclear D gene. Trimming removed 6 bases from V and 0 bases from J, with 13 bases in between. Looked up from germline, CDR1 is SNHLY and CDR2 is FYNNEI. The CDR3 has 15 residues. The CDR3 loop reads CASRGWQASTDTQYF. CDR3 bases: TGTGCCAGCAGAGGGTGGCAGGCGAGCACAGATACGCAGTATTTT.

The chain's CDR3 is CSAHSYEQYF. CDR3 sequence (DNA): TGCAGTGCTCATAGCTACGAGCAGTACTTC. V and J are TRBV20-1 and TRBJ2-7; D is undetermined. The V end was cut by 5 bases, the J end by 3 bases, with 5 bases between. There are 10 residues in the CDR3. CDR1 is DFQATT, CDR2 SNEGSKA, per germline (reference sequence).

The genes are TRBV5-1 and TRBJ2-2; 8 bases fit TRBD2. CDR3 length: 16 amino acids. The V segment lost 4 bases and the J segment 3 bases; nucleotides outside the gene matches: 8. Germline assignment: CDR1 SGHRS and CDR2 YFSETQ. The CDR3 is CASSPWGSGDTGELFF. DNA for the CDR3: TGCGCCAGCAGCCCTTGGGGTAGCGGGGACACCGGGGAGCTGTTTTTT.

This rearrangement joins TRBV2 to TRBJ1-3; TRBD1 is a possible D gene (5 bases). Looked up from germline, CDR1 is SNHLY and CDR2 is FYNNEI. The CDR3 runs to 14 residues. The V gene lost 7 bases and the J gene lost 0 bases, with 10 bases spanning the gap. This CDR3 reads CASTPGRSGNTIYF. The CDR3 DNA sequence: TGTGCCAGCACTCCGGGACGCTCTGGAAACACCATATATTTT.

The gene calls are TRBV14 and TRBJ1-2, with 7 bases matching TRBD1. CDR1 and CDR2 from the germline V gene are SGHDN and FVKESK. V lost 4 bases, J lost 4 bases, and 3 bases stayed unmatched. This CDR3 is built from 13 residues. As DNA, the CDR3 is TGTGCCAGCAGCCCGGACAGGAGCTATGGCTACACCTTC. This codes for CASSPDRSYGYTF.

The chain is built from TRBV20-1 and TRBJ1-2; D not certain. The V end was cut by 6 bases, the J end by 4 bases, with 6 bases between. This CDR3 has 10 amino acids. In germline, CDR1 is DFQATT, CDR2 SNEGSKA (reference sequence). Here the CDR3 DNA reads TGCAGTGCAAAATCCTATGGCTACACCTTC. Residues: CSAKSYGYTF.

The chain combines TRBV3-1 (or the pseudogene TRBV3-2) with TRBJ1-1, with 9 bases identical to TRBD1. Per germline, CDR1 LGHDT and CDR2 YNNKEL (reference sequence). With V trimmed by 6 bases and J by 3 bases, 8 bases remained unmatched. The CDR3 is made up of 15 amino acids. DNA for the CDR3: TGTGCCAGCAGTCGGACCGGGACAGGGTACACTGAAGCTTTCTTT. This sequence encodes CASSRTGTGYTEAFF.

V is TRBV3-1 (or the pseudogene TRBV3-2) and J is TRBJ2-5; D remains ambiguous. Germline values: CDR1 LGHDT, CDR2 YNNKEL (reference sequence). V lost 2 bases to trimming and J lost 3 bases, with 13 bases between them. The CDR3 totals 15 residues. The CDR3 reads CASSQTRVSKETQYF. CDR3 sequence (DNA): TGTGCCAGCAGCCAAACTCGAGTTTCAAAAGAGACCCAGTACTTC.

The V call is TRBV11-2, the J call TRBJ2-7; D remains unclear. Trimming took off 5 bases at V and 2 bases at J, with 16 bases between the two ends. Germline V gives CDR1 SGHAT, CDR2 FQNNGV. The CDR3 totals 15 residues. CDR3 DNA sequence: TGTGCCAGCAGCAAGGTCGATGACTGGCCCTACGAGCAGTACTTC. Translation gives CASSKVDDWPYEQYF.

The chain combines TRBV10-2 with TRBJ2-3; weak D call: TRBD2 (5 bases). V dropped 6 bases and J dropped 2 bases, with 18 bases sitting between them. Germline loops: CDR1 WSHSY, CDR2 SAAADI. The CDR3 contains 16 residues. CDR3 amino acids: CASRLRSGYTTDTQYF. The CDR3 DNA sequence: TGCGCCAGCAGGCTTCGTTCGGGATACACCACAGATACGCAGTATTTT.

The V call is TRBV21-1, the J call TRBJ2-7. TRBV21-1 is tagged as a pseudogene. The CDR3 has 11 amino acids. Here the CDR3 DNA reads TGTGCCAGCAGCAAAGCCTACGAGCAGTACTTC. Its protein product is CASSKAYEQYF.

This clone has only one observation. The chain carries TRBV5-5 and TRBJ2-2; D may be TRBD1 or TRBD2 (5 bases each). The V gene's germline CDR1 is SGHKS and CDR2 YYEKEE (reference sequence). Trimming stripped 4 bases from V and 7 bases from J, with 14 bases between. The CDR3 totals 14 residues. The CDR3 DNA reads as TGTGCCAGCAGCCCGGGACCTCGGCTCGGGGAGCTGTTTTTT. Translating gives CASSPGPRLGELFF.

The chain has TRBV10-3 and TRBJ2-3; possibly TRBD2 for D (6 bases). Germline V gene sequence: CDR1 ENHRY, CDR2 SYGVKD. V gave up 6 bases and J gave up 7 bases, with 11 bases separating them. The CDR3 length is 12 residues. The CDR3 DNA reads as TGTGCCATCAGCTCACTAGCAAATACGCAGTATTTT. It yields the protein CAISSLANTQYF.

The chain is built from TRBV5-5 and TRBJ2-7, with 10 positions matching TRBD2. Germline V gives CDR1 SGHKS, CDR2 YYEKEE (reference sequence). V lost 4 bases, J lost 4 bases, and 14 bases stayed unmatched. The CDR3 extends over 17 amino acids. The CDR3 region has the DNA TGTGCCAGCAGCCTCGCCAGAGGAGCGGGGGGGCTTTACGAGCAGTACTTC. Residues: CASSLARGAGGLYEQYF.

The chain uses TRBV3-1 (or the pseudogene TRBV3-2) and TRBJ1-1; D ambiguous. This CDR3 region has 13 residues. CDR1 and CDR2 from the germline V gene are LGHDT and YNNKEL (reference sequence). V lost 2 bases and J 5 bases, leaving 9 bases between the germline ends. The CDR3 loop is CASSQLGSTEAFF. The DNA for the CDR3 is TGTGCCAGCAGCCAATTAGGGAGTACTGAAGCTTTCTTT.

J is TRBJ2-7 and V is TRBV27; D unresolved. The CDR3 totals 14 residues. V gave up 4 bases and J gave up 3 bases, with 13 bases separating them. CDR1 is MNHEY and CDR2 is SMNVEV in the germline V gene (reference sequence). CDR3 nucleotide sequence: TGTGCCAGCAGTTCGCGCGGCGGCGGCTACGAGCAGTACTTC. Amino acids: CASSSRGGGYEQYF.

The chain uses TRBV9 and TRBJ2-1; 10 nucleotides line up with TRBD2. Germline CDR1 reads SGDLS; CDR2 reads YYNGEE. This CDR3 contains 16 residues. The V gene end was trimmed by 0 bases and the J gene end by 9 bases; junction bases not matched to a gene: 9. CDR3 nucleotide sequence: TGTGCCAGCAGCGTAGGACTAGCGGGCCTTAAGGGTGAGCAGTTCTTC. Its translation is CASSVGLAGLKGEQFF.

The chain combines TRBV18 with TRBJ2-5; TRBD2 is a possible D gene (5 bases). V was cut by 1 base and J by 4 bases, with 13 bases left in between. Germline CDR1 reads KGHSH; CDR2 reads LQKENI. CDR3 length equals 15 residues. CDR3 sequence: CASSPRMRERETQYF. Here the CDR3 DNA reads TGTGCCAGCTCACCACGTATGAGGGAGAGAGAGACCCAGTACTTC.

V gene TRBV2 combines with J gene TRBJ1-2; 7 nucleotides line up with TRBD1. Germline V gene data show CDR1 as SNHLY and CDR2 as FYNNEI. The CDR3 totals 16 residues. The V gene end was trimmed by 8 bases and the J gene end by 2 bases; junction bases not matched to a gene: 14. CDR3 sequence reads: CASGRSGTAKNYGYTF. The CDR3 nucleotides are TGTGCCAGCGGGAGGAGCGGGACAGCTAAAAACTATGGCTACACCTTC. The full variable domain, rest sourced from reference TRBV2 and TRBJ1-2, is EPEVTQTPSHQVTQMGQEVILRCVPISNHLYFYWYRQILGQKVEFLVSFYNNEISEKSEIFDDQFSVERPDGSNFTLKIRSTKLEDSAMYFCASGRSGTAKNYGYTFGSGTRLTVV.

This chain's CDR3 is CASTPPGRRDTQYF. CDR3 DNA sequence: TGTGCCAGCACTCCTCCTGGGAGAAGAGATACGCAGTATTTT. This rearrangement joins TRBV28 to TRBJ2-3, with D tentatively TRBD2 (5 bases). CDR3 length: 14 residues. Germline-derived CDR1 and CDR2 are MDHEN and SYDVKM. The V end was cut by 7 bases, the J end by 5 bases, with 16 bases between.

The genes are TRBV19 and TRBJ2-1, with D possibly TRBD2 on 5 matching bases. The germline CDR1 and CDR2 sequences are LNHDA and SQIVND (reference sequence). Deletions cut 3 bases from V and 8 bases from J, with 5 bases between. CDR3 length: 11 amino acids. CDR3 residues: CASSIGDEQFF. In nucleotides, the CDR3 is TGTGCCAGTAGTATCGGGGATGAGCAGTTCTTC.

The rearrangement uses TRBV12-5 and TRBJ2-6; a weak D match, TRBD1 (5 bases). Trimming took 0 bases from V and 4 from J, leaving 13 bases between them. The CDR3 is 17 amino acids. CDR1 and CDR2 (germline): LGHNT, FRNRAP. This chain's CDR3 is CASGLVISGYGANVLTF. The CDR3 DNA reads as TGTGCTAGTGGTTTGGTAATTTCAGGGTACGGGGCCAACGTCCTGACTTTC.

The chain recombines TRBV18 with TRBJ2-3; 9 positions agree with TRBD1. The germline gives CDR1 KGHSH, CDR2 LQKENI. V trimming: 5 bases; J trimming: 2 bases; junction bases outside the gene matches: 5. This CDR3 is 15 amino acids long. The CDR3 DNA reads TGTGCCAGCTCATTACAGGGGGCTAACACAGATACGCAGTATTTT. Translating it yields CASSLQGANTDTQYF.

This clone has a single count. The chain carries TRBV24-1 and TRBJ1-1; the D gene is possibly TRBD1 (6 bases). Germline V gene lookup returns CDR1 KGHDR and CDR2 SFDVKD. Trimming shortened V by 9 bases and J by 3 bases, and 22 bases separated the two germline ends. The CDR3 length is 16 residues. In nucleotides, the CDR3 is TGTGCCACCCGACCGAGGACAGTCCTCGAGGACACTGAAGCTTTCTTT. This sequence encodes CATRPRTVLEDTEAFF.

The chain recombines TRBV6-1 with TRBJ2-1; weak D call: TRBD2 (5 bases). This CDR3 spans 16 amino acids. Germline V gives CDR1 MNHNS, CDR2 SASEGT. Trimming removed 2 bases from V and 0 bases from J, with 11 bases in between. CDR3 bases: TGTGCCAGCAGTGAATATTGGGAGAGCTCCTACAATGAGCAGTTCTTC. Its translation: CASSEYWESSYNEQFF.

The chain employs TRBV30 and TRBJ1-6; 8 bases line up with TRBD1. The V and J ends lost 1 base and 10 bases, in that order; junction bases with no gene match: 3. There are 13 residues in the CDR3. Germline CDR1 is GTSNPN and CDR2 is SVGIG (reference sequence). The CDR3 loop is CAWSAGTGSPLHF. Here the CDR3 DNA reads TGTGCCTGGAGTGCAGGGACAGGATCACCCCTCCACTTT.

CDR3 DNA sequence: TGTGCCAGCAGTTTAGATAGAGGAAAACTGTTTTTT. It yields the protein CASSLDRGKLFF. The chain joins TRBV12-3 or TRBV12-4 to TRBJ1-4; D unresolved. The CDR3 has 12 amino acids. Trimming cost V 1 base and J 10 bases, with 7 bases left between them.

This chain links TRBV6-5 with TRBJ2-7; TRBD1 aligns across 7 bases. The CDR3 extends over 15 amino acids. The junction had 12 bases not matched to a gene; V was cut back by 7 bases and J by 3 bases. Germline V CDR1 and CDR2: MNHEY, SVGAGI. CDR3 sequence (DNA): TGTGCCAGCACTAAGATGGGACAGATAATCTACGAGCAGTACTTC. It yields the protein CASTKMGQIIYEQYF.